The T cell receptor (beta chain) described here comes from a study of blood T cell repertoires in COVID-19 (dated by TCRdb to about 2020). Background on the whole study: Samples covering the acute and convalescent phases of COVID-19 were provided by collaborators in the United States, Italy and Spain. The material from the prospective study consisted of cDNA or gDNA derived from T cells, B-cell-depleted T cells, or PBMCs. Subjects who had been exposed to COVID-19, were actively infected with it, or had recovered from it provided the deeply sampled blood TCRbeta repertoires that made up the dataset. The repertoires were made available in a free public database intended to serve as a resource for research on the immune response to SARS-CoV-2. The samples were drawn from the first 160 participants of the ongoing ImmuneRACE study and from 1,254 subjects provided by 6 global collaborators. The sample metadata nearly always contained a de-identified subject ID, COVID-19 status, age in years and sex. Where available, HLA class I and class II types were obtained from metadata supplied by the sample provider rather than from assay-based typing. General study outcomes and caveats: Clinical and demographic metadata were provided uncurated, with the amount varying by source and participant.

Whole blood was collected in K2EDTA tubes by collaborating institutions according to the institutions' own protocols. Collaborator samples were shipped for TCRbeta analysis as frozen whole blood, isolated PBMCs, or DNA extracted from either sample type. In its sample, this clone was seen a few times. No cognate antigen has been identified for it. No much larger clonotype is one base removed from it; base qualities were not supplied. The immunoSEQ Assay, a bias-controlled multiplex PCR, was used to amplify TCRbeta CDR3 regions from genomic DNA. In the authors' own workflow: Within the assay, amplification of reference gene primers was used to estimate how many nucleated cells each sample contained. To quantify the absolute abundance of each unique TCRbeta CDR3 rearrangement, sequence reads were collapsed and filtered. For each sample, productive Simpson clonality was calculated as the square root of Simpson's diversity index over productive rearrangements. Not all clones reach the TCRdb copy of this immuneACCESS table, which keeps in-frame sequences only. Checked studies attribute under half of the gap to unresolved V genes and leave the rest unexplained. V, J and clone size derive from that table, while D and trimming were established from the DNA sequence. The sample table lists 55,000 to 80,000 clones, around nine tenths of them with a count of one. 0.9% to 1.2% of the sample belongs to the ten largest clones.

Between the V and J ends, shortened by 3 bases and 2 bases respectively, the junction contains 17 bases. Via the germline V gene (reference sequence), CDR1 is MNHEY and CDR2 SMNVEV. Spanning cysteine to phenylalanine, the CDR3 consists of 16 amino acids. Here the CDR3 DNA is all that survives: 48 bases in frame from base 1. This clonotype was obtained from a man aged 70 or older with acute or convalescent COVID-19. Sequenced input: peripheral blood. The chain is made from TRBV27 and TRBJ2-7; the D gene cannot be resolved reliably. The CDR3 reads as follows: CASSLSVATLAYEQYF. The nucleotides are TGTGCCAGCAGTTTGTCAGTAGCAACGCTTGCCTACGAGCAGTACTTC.